This TCR beta chain comes out of a study of blood T cells in healthy people across ages. Trimming left V 3 bases short and J 5 bases short, with 12 bases between. Germline loops: CDR1 SGHKS, CDR2 YYEKEE (reference sequence). The CDR3 has 14 amino acids. A J-beta primer mix and a sample-barcoded 5' primer were used in a second PCR of roughly 6 to 12 cycles. TCRdb reprocessed the 5' RACE reads via MiXCR and lists one record per CDR3 protein. The sample contains around 500,000 distinct CDR3 sequences, less than 60% of which appear only once. Every sample gave at least 6 micrograms of total RNA when it was extracted.

This chain uses TRBV5-5 with TRBJ2-1; possibly TRBD1 for D (6 bases). The material sequenced was blood. The receptor was isolated from an elderly man in good health. As DNA, the CDR3 is TGTGCCAGCAGCTATGGACAGAATAACAATGAGCAGTTCTTC. Its protein is CASSYGQNNNEQFF.